The 18 T cell receptor beta chains below come from one sample, sequenced in a study of OX40 agonist ivuxolimab in advanced cancers. Generated by immunoSEQ multiplex PCR, the TCRdb table keeps only in-frame clones and is missing some. The sample lists some 60,000 clones, approximately 89% seen once, with 18% in the top ten. The specimen was CD4+ or CD8+ T cells sorted from blood, collected in a trial of the OX40 agonist ivuxolimab. Receptors were obtained from an adult with an advanced solid tumor such as melanoma, head and neck, liver or kidney cancer.

The V and J genes are TRBV19 and TRBJ2-1; D gene uncertain. V lost 5 bases, J lost 5 bases, and 10 bases lay in between. CDR1 and CDR2 from the germline V gene are LNHDA and SQIVND (reference sequence). The CDR3 contains 13 residues. This CDR3 is CASSLGQNNEQFF. The CDR3 DNA is TGTGCCAGTAGTTTGGGCCAAAACAATGAGCAGTTCTTC. Using reference TRBV19 and TRBJ2-1 for the parts outside the CDR3, the full variable domain is DGGITQSPKYLFRKEGQNVTLSCEQNLNHDAMYWYRQDPGQGLRLIYYSQIVNDFQKGDIAEGYSVSREKKESFPLTVTSAQKNPTAFYLCASSLGQNNEQFFGPGTRLTVL.

The gene calls are TRBV4-1 and TRBJ1-3; 10 bases align to TRBD1. The CDR3 has 19 residues. Germline V gene lookup returns CDR1 MGHRA and CDR2 YSYEKL. With 2 bases clipped from V and 0 bases from J, the junction kept 10 bases outside the gene matches. The CDR3 nucleotides read TGCGCCAGCAGCCAATTCGGGACAGGGGATACCCTCTCTGGAAACACCATATATTTT. This sequence encodes CASSQFGTGDTLSGNTIYF.

This clone came up once. This rearrangement joins TRBV18 to TRBJ1-1, with a possible D match to TRBD1 (5 bases). The length of the CDR3 is 14 residues. The V gene lost 4 bases and the J gene lost 3 bases, with 12 bases spanning the gap. Germline CDR1 and CDR2: KGHSH and LQKENI. DNA for the CDR3: TGTGCCAGCTCACTCGCGGGACCGGACACTGAAGCTTTCTTT. It specifies CASSLAGPDTEAFF.

J is TRBJ2-7 and V is TRBV4-1; TRBD2 aligns across 12 bases. J lost 7 bases, V lost 3 bases, and 7 bases had no gene match. The CDR3 spans 15 residues. In germline, CDR1 is MGHRA, CDR2 YSYEKL. The chain's CDR3 is CASSQIETSGGEQYF. CDR3 nucleotide sequence: TGCGCCAGCAGCCAGATTGAGACTAGCGGGGGTGAGCAGTACTTC.

The rearrangement joins TRBV5-6 to TRBJ2-1; 7 nucleotides line up with TRBD2. Trimming cost V 4 bases and J 8 bases; bases outside gene matches: 6. Germline V gene data show CDR1 as SGHDT and CDR2 as YYEEEE. CDR3 length: 13 amino acids. CDR3 sequence reads: CASSLNRGDEQFF. In DNA form, the CDR3 reads TGTGCCAGCAGCCTCAATCGGGGGGATGAGCAGTTCTTC.

The chain links TRBV5-1 to TRBJ2-3; 7 nucleotides line up with TRBD2. Germline CDR1 is SGHRS and CDR2 is YFSETQ. There are 16 residues in the CDR3. Germline trimming cut 3 bases from V and 2 bases from J; bases unmatched to any gene: 9. CDR3 bases: TGCGCCAGCAGCTCCCGGCCAGCGGGGTACACAGATACGCAGTATTTT. Translated: CASSSRPAGYTDTQYF.

The chain combines TRBV4-1 with TRBJ1-5; D is unclear. Germline CDR1 is MGHRA and CDR2 is YSYEKL. V was shortened by 0 bases and J by 8 bases, with 14 bases between the two germline ends. The CDR3 covers 15 residues. The CDR3 region is CASSQDEGELEPQHF. The DNA for the CDR3 is TGCGCCAGCAGCCAAGATGAAGGAGAGCTTGAGCCCCAGCATTTT.

The chain uses TRBV5-4 and TRBJ1-5; the D gene is possibly TRBD1 (6 bases). The V and J ends lost 0 bases and 0 bases respectively, with 16 bases between them. Germline V lookup: CDR1 SGHNT, CDR2 YYREEE (reference sequence). This CDR3 has 18 residues. The CDR3 DNA follows: TGTGCCAGCAGCTTGGCGCCGGGGGCAGGGTATAGCAATCAGCCCCAGCATTTT. This codes for CASSLAPGAGYSNQPQHF.

The CDR3 reads CASTSSYNSPLHF. CDR3 nucleotide sequence: TGTGCCAGCACCAGCTCCTATAATTCACCCCTCCACTTT. This chain uses TRBV2 with TRBJ1-6; D gene uncertain. CDR1 and CDR2 (germline): SNHLY, FYNNEI. The CDR3 extends over 13 amino acids. Trimming cost V 7 bases and J 0 bases, with 4 bases left between them. Variable domain in full (rest from reference TRBV2 and TRBJ1-6): EPEVTQTPSHQVTQMGQEVILRCVPISNHLYFYWYRQILGQKVEFLVSFYNNEISEKSEIFDDQFSVERPDGSNFTLKIRSTKLEDSAMYFCASTSSYNSPLHFGNGTRLTVT.

A word on this clone: Other DNA sequences in the sample encode the same CDR3. The chain recombines TRBV13 with TRBJ2-7; D gene ambiguous. The CDR3 extends over 13 amino acids. The germline V gene encodes CDR1 PRHDT and CDR2 FYEKMQ (reference sequence). Trimming removed 0 bases from V and 1 base from J, with 4 bases in between. CDR3 DNA sequence: TGTGCCAGCAGCTTAGGGGGGTCCTACGAGCAGTACTTC. Its protein product is CASSLGGSYEQYF.

This rearrangement joins TRBV5-1 to TRBJ2-3, with D possibly matching TRBD2 (5 bases). The CDR3 has 15 residues. V was pared by 1 base and J by 3 bases, with 12 bases between. The germline CDR1 and CDR2 sequences are SGHRS and YFSETQ. CDR3 in DNA: TGCGCCAGCAGCTTGAGGGAGACATCTACAGATACGCAGTATTTT. It is translated as CASSLRETSTDTQYF.

The chain carries TRBV7-9 and TRBJ2-7, with 7 bases matching TRBD1. Germline CDR1 reads SEHNR; CDR2 reads FQNEAQ (reference sequence). V trimming: 1 base; J trimming: 7 bases; junction bases outside the gene matches: 10. This CDR3 is 15 amino acids long. This CDR3 reads CASSLGGTVADEQYF. In DNA form, the CDR3 reads TGTGCCAGCAGCTTAGGGGGGACAGTTGCGGATGAGCAGTACTTC.

A few counts support this clone. This chain connects TRBV11-2 to TRBJ1-2; D ambiguous. Germline loops: CDR1 SGHAT, CDR2 FQNNGV. Trimming stripped 7 bases from V and 2 bases from J, with 11 bases between. The CDR3 length is 13 residues. CDR3 amino acids: CASKLGGNYGYTF. The CDR3 DNA is TGTGCCAGCAAACTAGGAGGAAACTATGGCTACACCTTC.

The V gene is TRBV7-9, the J gene TRBJ1-1; no reliable D call. CDR1 is SEHNR and CDR2 is FQNEAQ in the germline V gene (reference sequence). V gave up 1 base and J gave up 10 bases, with 13 bases separating them. CDR3 size: 13 residues. The CDR3 DNA reads TGTGCCAGCAGCTTAGTAGCTGGAAGGGTAGCTTTCTTT. It codes for CASSLVAGRVAFF.

The CDR3 nucleotides are TGTGCCAGCAGAGCAGGGGGCCCCGATCAGCCCCAGCATTTT. The encoded protein is CASRAGGPDQPQHF. The J gene is TRBJ1-5, the V gene TRBV6-5, with 8 bases identical to TRBD1. V lost 6 bases, J lost 5 bases, and 6 bases stayed unmatched. Germline lookup yields CDR1 MNHEY and CDR2 SVGAGI. This CDR3 has 14 amino acids.

This clone has only a few counts. V gene TRBV11-1 combines with J gene TRBJ1-1, with a possible D match to TRBD1 (5 bases). The germline CDR1 and CDR2 sequences are SGHAT and FQDESV (reference sequence). This CDR3 has 11 residues. Trimming cost V 5 bases and J 7 bases, with 8 bases left between them. The CDR3 reads CASSDTGEAFF. For the CDR3, the DNA is TGTGCCAGCAGCGATACAGGTGAAGCTTTCTTT.

V usage is TRBV29-1 and J usage is TRBJ2-3, with TRBD1 as a possible D gene (5 bases). The germline CDR1 and CDR2 sequences are SQVTM and ANQGSEA. V lost 6 bases and J 3 bases, leaving 16 bases between the germline ends. The CDR3 loop spans 14 amino acids. The CDR3 DNA reads as TGCAGCGTGACCGACCCTCGACAGACAGATACGCAGTATTTT. Amino acid sequence: CSVTDPRQTDTQYF.

The chain uses TRBV21-1 and TRBJ1-1; TRBD1 is the table's D call and was not checked against the DNA. TRBV21-1 is a known pseudogene. There are 17 residues in the CDR3. The CDR3 coding sequence is TGTGCCAGCAGCAAAGGTAGCTTGGGTGGACAGATCGCTGAAGCTTTCTTT. Its translation: CASSKGSLGGQIAEAFF.